This T cell receptor beta chain is drawn from a study of blood T cell repertoires in COVID-19. Study overall: T cells, B-cell-depleted T cells, or PBMCs supplied cDNA or gDNA.

The CDR3 runs to 13 residues. Germline-derived CDR1 and CDR2 are SEHNR and FQNEAQ (reference sequence). Trimming stripped 6 bases from V and 7 bases from J, with 15 bases between. Profiled with immunoSEQ multiplex PCR; TCRdb holds only in-frame clones, not every one. The sample includes about 230,000 clones, 83% of them seen just once. The sequenced sample consisted of peripheral blood. The receptor comes from a woman between 45 and 60 years old with acute or convalescent COVID-19. The chain carries TRBV7-9 and TRBJ1-2, with D maybe TRBD1 (6 bases). The CDR3 DNA is TGTGCCAGCAGTATAGGGGGATCGGTTGGCTACACCTTC. Protein sequence: CASSIGGSVGYTF.